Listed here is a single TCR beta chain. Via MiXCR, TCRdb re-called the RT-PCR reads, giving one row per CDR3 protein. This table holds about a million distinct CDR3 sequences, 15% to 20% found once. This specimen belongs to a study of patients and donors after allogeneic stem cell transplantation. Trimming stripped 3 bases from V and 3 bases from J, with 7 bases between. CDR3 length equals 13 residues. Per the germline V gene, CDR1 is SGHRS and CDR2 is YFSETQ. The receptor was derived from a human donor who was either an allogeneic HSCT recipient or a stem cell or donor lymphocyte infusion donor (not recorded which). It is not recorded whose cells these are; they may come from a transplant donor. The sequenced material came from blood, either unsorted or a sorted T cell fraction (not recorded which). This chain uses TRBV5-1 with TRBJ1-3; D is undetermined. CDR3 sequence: CASSSAHGNTIYF. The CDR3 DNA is TGCGCCAGCAGCTCCGCTCATGGAAACACCATATATTTT.